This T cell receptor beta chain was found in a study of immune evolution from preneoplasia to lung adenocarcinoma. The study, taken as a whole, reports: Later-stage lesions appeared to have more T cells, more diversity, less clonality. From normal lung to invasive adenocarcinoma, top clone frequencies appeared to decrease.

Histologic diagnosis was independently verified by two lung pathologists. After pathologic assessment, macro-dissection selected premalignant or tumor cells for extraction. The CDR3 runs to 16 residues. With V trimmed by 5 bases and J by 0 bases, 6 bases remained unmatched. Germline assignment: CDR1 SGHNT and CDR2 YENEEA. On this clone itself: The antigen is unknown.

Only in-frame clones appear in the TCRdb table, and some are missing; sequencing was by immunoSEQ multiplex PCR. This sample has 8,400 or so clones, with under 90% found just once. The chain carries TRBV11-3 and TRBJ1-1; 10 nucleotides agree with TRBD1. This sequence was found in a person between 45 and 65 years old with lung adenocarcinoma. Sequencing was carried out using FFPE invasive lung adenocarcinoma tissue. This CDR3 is CASSLGTGEMNTEAFF. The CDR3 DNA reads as TGTGCCAGCAGCCTAGGGACAGGGGAGATGAACACTGAAGCTTTCTTT.